The rows below give T cell receptor beta chains drawn from one sample of a study of PD-L1 blockade in urothelial cancer. The method was immunoSEQ multiplex PCR; TCRdb's version includes in-frame clones alone and lacks a portion of them. This table holds about 50,000 clones, about four fifths found once. The source material was PBMCs, sampled around atezolizumab (anti-PD-L1) treatment. Receptors originate from a man between 65 and 79 years old with urothelial cancer. Each CDR3 is given with its conserved first and last residue. The D gene is left open where the match is weak. A clone size is listed for some rows: how often the clone was seen (once, few, many), or a class if it is expanded.

J gene,V gene,clone size,D gene,CDR3 protein,CDR3 DNA
TRBJ1-6,TRBV5-1,.,.,CASSLEAGDSPLHF,TGCGCCAGCAGCTTGGAGGCAGGGGATTCACCCCTCCACTTT
TRBJ1-4,TRBV19,.,.,CASSDQGSEKLFF,TGTGCCAGTAGTGACCAGGGCTCTGAAAAACTGTTTTTT
TRBJ2-5,TRBV19,.,TRBD2,CASSTYLRLAGRAETQYF,TGTGCCAGTAGTACCTATCTGCGCCTAGCGGGCCGGGCGGAGACCCAGTACTTC
TRBJ1-2,TRBV19,.,.,CASRDSFSYTF,TGTGCCAGTCGAGACAGTTTTAGCTACACCTTC
TRBJ2-3,TRBV19,.,TRBD1,CASSKGASTDTQYF,TGTGCCAGTAGTAAGGGGGCGAGCACAGATACGCAGTATTTT
TRBJ1-1,TRBV18,.,.,CASSGEGDTEAFF,TGTGCCAGCTCAGGGGAGGGCGACACTGAAGCTTTCTTT
TRBJ1-1,TRBV6-1,.,.,CASSFEGEAFF,TGTGCCAGCAGTTTTGAGGGTGAAGCTTTCTTT
TRBJ2-7,TRBV10-2,.,.,CASSKDGGYEQYF,TGCGCCAGCAGTAAAGACGGGGGCTACGAGCAGTACTTC
TRBJ1-1,TRBV5-8,.,.,CASSLAAAATRKAFF,TGTGCCAGCAGCTTGGCCGCAGCGGCAACTCGGAAAGCTTTCTTT
TRBJ2-2,TRBV19,.,.,CASSTYNTGELFF,TGTGCCAGTAGTACTTATAACACCGGGGAGCTGTTTTTT
TRBJ1-1,TRBV9,few,.,CASSSQPEGGEAFF,TGTGCCAGCAGCTCGCAGCCCGAGGGCGGTGAAGCTTTCTTT
TRBJ2-3,TRBV2,.,TRBD2,CASSDGSGSGGEYF,TGTGCCAGCAGTGACGGCAGCGGGAGCGGGGGGGAGTATTTT
TRBJ1-5,TRBV28,.,.,CASTPGGDGQPQHF,TGTGCCAGCACCCCCGGGGGGGATGGTCAGCCCCAGCATTTT
TRBJ1-1,TRBV6-1,once,.,CASTPWQNTEAFF,TGTGCCAGCACCCCGTGGCAGAACACTGAAGCTTTCTTT
TRBJ1-5,TRBV21-1,few,.,CASSLPTGGDQPQHF,TGTGCCAGCAGCCTGCCTACAGGGGGTGATCAGCCCCAGCATTTT
TRBJ2-7,TRBV7-8,once,.,CASSLFSGLGGYEQYF,TGTGCCAGCAGCTTATTTTCCGGGCTAGGAGGGTACGAGCAGTACTTC
TRBJ2-1,TRBV18,.,TRBD1,CASSPWDRENNEQFF,TGTGCCAGCTCACCATGGGACAGGGAAAACAATGAGCAGTTCTTC
TRBJ1-5,TRBV28,.,.,CASSFGREPQHF,TGTGCCAGCAGTTTCGGCAGGGAGCCCCAGCATTTT
TRBJ1-1,TRBV7-9,.,.,CASSLYRANTEAFF,TGTGCCAGCAGCTTGTACAGGGCGAACACTGAAGCTTTCTTT
TRBJ1-4,TRBV7-2,.,.,CASSADSNEKLFF,TGTGCCAGCAGTGCGGACAGTAATGAAAAACTGTTTTTT
TRBJ2-1,TRBV19,once,TRBD2,CASSMGRATNNEQFF,TGTGCCAGTAGTATGGGGAGGGCCACGAACAATGAGCAGTTCTTC
TRBJ2-5,TRBV10-1,.,.,CASSSGVQETQYF,TGCGCCAGCAGCTCAGGGGTCCAAGAGACCCAGTACTTC
TRBJ1-5,TRBV5-1,.,.,CASSLGISSNQPQHF,TGCGCCAGCAGCTTGGGTATCAGTAGCAATCAGCCCCAGCATTTT
TRBJ2-5,TRBV7-7,.,TRBD2,CASSPGLAGTPTETQYF,TGTGCTAGCAGCCCTGGACTAGCGGGAACGCCGACAGAGACCCAGTACTTC
TRBJ2-7,TRBV11-2,.,.,CASSLAGDWGYEQYF,TGTGCCAGCAGCTTAGCGGGGGATTGGGGGTACGAGCAGTACTTC
TRBJ2-1,TRBV28,once,.,CASSLYQYNEQFF,TGTGCCAGCAGTTTATACCAGTACAATGAGCAGTTCTTC
TRBJ1-2,TRBV7-8,.,.,CASSLAQAEGNYGYTF,TGTGCCAGCAGCTTAGCTCAGGCCGAAGGAAACTATGGCTACACCTTC
TRBJ2-7,TRBV6-5,.,.,CASRPGASSYEQYF,TGTGCCAGCAGACCAGGGGCCTCTTCCTACGAGCAGTACTTC
TRBJ2-3,TRBV7-3,few,.,CASSKSYGATDTQYF,TGTGCCAGCAGCAAGTCATATGGGGCTACTGATACGCAGTATTTT
TRBJ2-7,TRBV10-1,.,.,CASSGGIRHEQYF,TGCGCCAGCAGCGGCGGGATTCGCCACGAGCAGTACTTC
TRBJ1-2,TRBV19,.,TRBD1,CASSLHFGQGYGYTF,TGTGCCAGTAGCCTTCACTTTGGACAGGGCTATGGCTACACCTTC
TRBJ1-2,TRBV5-4,.,TRBD1,CASSPGTDANYGYTF,TGTGCCAGCAGCCCCGGGACAGACGCTAACTATGGCTACACCTTC
TRBJ2-7,TRBV30,.,TRBD2,CAGRLAGTTSYEQYF,TGTGCCGGACGACTAGCGGGGACCACCTCCTACGAGCAGTACTTC